This T cell receptor beta chain was observed in a study of metastatic and nonmetastatic thyroid tumors. This clone showed up many times. V gave up 0 bases and J gave up 1 base, with 13 bases separating them. The CDR3 has 17 amino acids. Germline V gene sequence: CDR1 LGHNA, CDR2 YSLEER. Thyroid surgery was preceded by no treatment in any patient. TCRdb re-clonotyped the PCR reads through MiXCR. Seen here are tens of thousands of clones, about an eighth observed once, and the top ten hold over 15%. This rearrangement joins TRBV4-3 to TRBJ2-1, with unresolved D. The sequence was collected from a female donor with papillary thyroid cancer or a benign thyroid nodule (not recorded which). Some clones in this sample may be carry-over from other donors' samples. The sample comprised blood. The CDR3 bases are TGCGCCAGCAGCCAAGATATTTCAGCAACATCCTACAATGAGCAGTTCTTC. Protein sequence: CASSQDISATSYNEQFF.